Shown below are 25 T cell receptor beta chains from a single sample sequenced in a study of beta chain features in type 1 diabetes. TCRB transcripts that were expressed got sequenced, as all of the isolated RNA had been reverse transcribed. Profiled with immunoSEQ multiplex PCR; TCRdb holds only in-frame clones, not every one. The data show 300,000 to 450,000 clones, 10% to 15% seen once. Material for sequencing was naive CD4+ T cells from blood. The receptor set was obtained from a man between 18 and 29 years old in good health.

CDR3 amino acids: CASSTTGFGTEAFF. The CDR3 DNA follows: TGCGCCAGCAGCACCACAGGTTTTGGCACTGAAGCTTTCTTT. This sequence joins TRBV5-1 and TRBJ1-1; the D gene is possibly TRBD1 (5 bases). The CDR3 totals 14 residues. Germline assignment: CDR1 SGHRS and CDR2 YFSETQ. The V gene lost 4 bases and the J gene lost 4 bases, with 14 bases spanning the gap.

J is TRBJ2-3 and V is TRBV7-8; TRBD2 agrees at 8 bases. The trim removed 4 bases at V and 4 bases at J, leaving 16 bases unmatched. Germline-derived CDR1 and CDR2 are SGHVS and FQNEAQ. This CDR3 has 18 residues. The DNA of the CDR3 is TGTGCCAGCAGCTCCTATTTAGGGCGGGGGGCCAGCCCAGATACGCAGTATTTT. As protein: CASSSYLGRGASPDTQYF.

V and J are TRBV6-5 and TRBJ2-1, with no clear D. The length of the CDR3 is 16 residues. Per the germline V gene, CDR1 is MNHEY and CDR2 is SVGAGI. The germline V and J ends were trimmed by 4 bases and 0 bases, with 13 bases remaining between them. The CDR3 sequence: CASSSLRRFSYNEQFF. CDR3 in DNA: TGTGCCAGCAGTTCCCTACGCCGCTTCTCCTACAATGAGCAGTTCTTC.

V is TRBV30 and J is TRBJ1-3; D may be TRBD1 (6 bases). The CDR3 length is 16 residues. V lost 2 bases and J lost 0, with 14 bases in between. The germline V gene has CDR1 GTSNPN and CDR2 SVGIG (reference sequence). The CDR3 here is CAWSPDRTHSGNTIYF. CDR3 DNA: TGTGCCTGGAGTCCAGACAGGACACACTCTGGAAACACCATATATTTT.

The V call is TRBV18, the J call TRBJ2-5; the match to TRBD1 covers 7 bases. The CDR3 runs 14 residues. The V segment lost 1 base and the J segment 4 bases; nucleotides outside the gene matches: 3. Germline CDR1 reads KGHSH; CDR2 reads LQKENI. The CDR3 spells CASSPRTGAETQYF. The DNA for the CDR3 is TGTGCCAGCTCACCACGAACAGGGGCAGAGACCCAGTACTTC.

A few counts support this clone. The chain employs TRBV6-1 and TRBJ2-5, with D perhaps TRBD1 (5 bases). The V end was cut by 4 bases, the J end by 5 bases, with 8 bases between. The CDR3 is made up of 12 amino acids. CDR1 and CDR2 (germline): MNHNS, SASEGT. CDR3 sequence: CASSADKETQYF. The CDR3 region has the DNA TGTGCCAGCAGTGCGGACAAGGAGACCCAGTACTTC.

This clone was observed a few times. This chain joins TRBV5-4 and TRBJ2-1, with TRBD2 as a possible D gene (5 bases). V lost 5 bases and J 7 bases, leaving 13 bases between the germline ends. This CDR3 contains 13 residues. From germline, CDR1 is SGHNT and CDR2 YYREEE (reference sequence). CDR3 DNA sequence: TGTGCCAGCAGTCCTCAAACGGGGAATGAGCAGTTCTTC. It encodes CASSPQTGNEQFF.

The rearrangement links TRBV5-1 to TRBJ2-1; a weak D match, TRBD1 (6 bases). The germline gives CDR1 SGHRS, CDR2 YFSETQ. The CDR3 runs 13 residues. The V gene lost 10 bases and the J gene lost 5 bases, with 16 bases spanning the gap. CDR3 in amino acids: CAAGRGDHNEQFF. CDR3 nucleotide sequence: TGCGCCGCGGGCAGGGGAGATCACAATGAGCAGTTCTTC.

There are a few counts of this clone. The J gene is TRBJ2-6, the V gene TRBV2; maybe TRBD1 (5 bases). Trimming removed 6 bases at V and 4 bases at J, with 10 bases between. The CDR3 has 14 amino acids. CDR1 is SNHLY and CDR2 is FYNNEI in the germline V gene. The CDR3 sequence: CASRYRPGANVLTF. CDR3 nucleotides: TGTGCCAGCAGGTACAGGCCCGGGGCCAACGTCCTGACTTTC.

This clone has only a few counts. The chain joins TRBV25-1 to TRBJ1-1, with a weak D call TRBD1 (5 bases). The CDR3 runs to 15 residues. The V end lost 2 bases, the J end lost 5 bases, and 15 bases lay between the germline ends. CDR1 and CDR2 (germline): MGHDK, SYGVNS. The CDR3 sequence is CASSEGWGRQTEAFF. For the CDR3, the DNA is TGTGCCAGCAGTGAAGGGTGGGGGAGGCAGACTGAAGCTTTCTTT. Drawing the rest from reference TRBV25-1 and TRBJ1-1, the complete variable domain is EADIYQTPRYLVIGTGKKITLECSQTMGHDKMYWYQQDPGMELHLIHYSYGVNSTEKGDLSSESTVSRIRTEHFPLTLESARPSHTSQYLCASSEGWGRQTEAFFGQGTRLTVV.

This rearrangement joins TRBV23-1 to TRBJ2-7; TRBD2 might be the D (6 bases). TRBV23-1 is placed among ORFs of uncertain function. Trimming left V 7 bases short and J 3 bases short, with 19 bases between. This CDR3 is 15 amino acids long. CDR3 sequence (DNA): TGCGCCAGCATGACACCCGGGGGTGGGGGCTACGAGCAGTACTTC. Its protein is CASMTPGGGGYEQYF.

The rearrangement links TRBV19 to TRBJ1-2, with 9 bases identical to TRBD1. With 8 bases clipped from V and 6 bases from J, the junction kept 4 bases outside the gene matches. This CDR3 comprises 12 residues. In germline, CDR1 is LNHDA, CDR2 SQIVND (reference sequence). The CDR3 DNA reads TGTGCCAGTTCCCGGGACAGGGATGGCTACACCTTC. Its translation is CASSRDRDGYTF.

This clone was seen only a few times. This chain connects TRBV11-2 to TRBJ1-5, with unresolved D. CDR3 length: 13 residues. Germline V gene sequence: CDR1 SGHAT, CDR2 FQNNGV. The ends were cut back, 5 bases at V and 4 bases at J, with 9 bases in the middle. In DNA form, the CDR3 reads TGTGCCAGCAGCGTATCACAGAATCAGCCCCAGCATTTT. Translating it yields CASSVSQNQPQHF. Variable domain in full (rest from reference TRBV11-2 and TRBJ1-5): EAGVAQSPRYKIIEKRQSVAFWCNPISGHATLYWYQQILGQGPKLLIQFQNNGVVDDSQLPKDRFSAERLKGVDSTLKIQPAKLEDSAVYLCASSVSQNQPQHFGDGTRLSIL.

This clone was observed a handful of times. The J gene is TRBJ2-7, the V gene TRBV11-1; D gene uncertain. The CDR3 consists of 16 residues. From germline, CDR1 is SGHAT and CDR2 FQDESV (reference sequence). Trimming left V 5 bases short and J 3 bases short, with 20 bases between. Here the CDR3 reads CASSKWLLDSSYEQYF. CDR3 sequence (DNA): TGTGCCAGCAGCAAATGGCTCCTAGATTCAAGCTACGAGCAGTACTTC.

The chain links TRBV28 to TRBJ2-3; 8 nucleotides line up with TRBD2. The V segment lost 8 bases and the J segment 4 bases; nucleotides outside the gene matches: 2. The germline V gene has CDR1 MDHEN and CDR2 SYDVKM. This CDR3 is built from 12 residues. The CDR3 protein is CASAGGADTQYF. The CDR3 DNA is TGTGCCAGCGCCGGGGGGGCAGATACGCAGTATTTT.

This clone was counted between two and nine times. J is TRBJ2-1 and V is TRBV12-5; weak D call: TRBD2 (6 bases). Germline lookup yields CDR1 LGHNT and CDR2 FRNRAP. The CDR3 contains 15 residues. Deletions cut 6 bases from V and 8 bases from J, with 20 bases between. The CDR3 nucleotides are TGTGCTAGTGGCACGGGGGAAGGTCTTATGGATGAGCAGTTCTTC. Residues: CASGTGEGLMDEQFF.

This clone was counted a few times. The V call is TRBV6-5, the J call TRBJ2-1, with D hard to call. This CDR3 is built from 14 residues. CDR1 and CDR2 from the germline V gene are MNHEY and SVGAGI. The V end lost 8 bases, the J end lost 0 bases, and 11 bases lay between the germline ends. The CDR3 sequence is CASGTESSYNEQFF. For the CDR3, the DNA is TGTGCCAGCGGTACAGAGAGCTCCTACAATGAGCAGTTCTTC.

The rearrangement uses TRBV27 and TRBJ1-1; perhaps TRBD1 as D (6 bases). The V end lost 3 bases, the J end lost 4 bases, and 12 bases lay between the germline ends. Germline V CDR1 and CDR2: MNHEY, SMNVEV (reference sequence). The CDR3 spans 14 residues. The CDR3 bases are TGTGCCAGCAGTTTTTCCCCACAGGGCACTGAAGCTTTCTTT. Translation: CASSFSPQGTEAFF.

This clone was counted a few times. The gene calls are TRBV10-3 and TRBJ2-1, with D tentatively TRBD1 (7 bases). The V and J ends lost 4 bases and 4 bases respectively, with 20 bases between them. Germline CDR1 ENHRY, CDR2 SYGVKD. The CDR3 length is 17 residues. CDR3 nucleotide sequence: TGTGCCATCAGTGGCGTTCCCGGAGGGACAGATTACAATGAGCAGTTCTTC. Protein sequence: CAISGVPGGTDYNEQFF.

This clone was counted between two and nine times. The chain carries TRBV19 and TRBJ1-5, with D unresolved. The CDR3 runs 13 residues. V lost 6 bases, J lost 3 bases, and 9 bases lay in between. From germline, CDR1 is LNHDA and CDR2 SQIVND (reference sequence). CDR3 bases: TGTGCCAGTAGCGAACAGTACAATCAGCCCCAGCATTTT. Encoded protein: CASSEQYNQPQHF.

In its sample, this clone was seen a few times. DNA of the CDR3: TGTGCCAGCAGTGTGGATAGCGGGGGCTTGAATGAGCAGTTCTTC. It codes for CASSVDSGGLNEQFF. The V and J genes are TRBV2 and TRBJ2-1; 9 nucleotides align to TRBD2. J lost 7 bases, V lost 4 bases, and 8 bases had no gene match. The CDR3 is made up of 15 amino acids. Per germline, CDR1 SNHLY and CDR2 FYNNEI.

This clone was found a few times. The V and J genes are TRBV6-6 and TRBJ2-6; D gene ambiguous. The CDR3 covers 13 residues. CDR1 MNHNY and CDR2 SVGAGI come from the germline V gene (reference sequence). The V gene lost 10 bases and the J gene lost 1 base, with 8 bases spanning the gap. CDR3 coding DNA: TGTGCCATACAGCCATCTGGGGCCAACGTCCTGACTTTC. Amino acids: CAIQPSGANVLTF.

The rearrangement links TRBV7-3 to TRBJ2-1; 14 nucleotides line up with TRBD2. The germline V gene has CDR1 SGHTA and CDR2 FQGTGA. V gave up 4 bases and J gave up 10 bases; unmatched junction bases: 6. The CDR3 length is 15 residues. The CDR3 region has the DNA TGTGCCAGCAGCTCGGGACTAGCGGGAGATCCCGAGCAGTTCTTC. Translation: CASSSGLAGDPEQFF.

This clone was counted between two and nine times. The V gene is TRBV27, the J gene TRBJ2-3, with 10 bases aligning to TRBD1. CDR1 and CDR2 from the germline V gene are MNHEY and SMNVEV (reference sequence). V lost 0 bases, J lost 2 bases, and 2 bases stayed unmatched. The CDR3 spans 16 residues. The CDR3 here is CASSLSGTGATDTQYF. CDR3 nucleotides: TGTGCCAGCAGTTTATCCGGGACAGGGGCCACAGATACGCAGTATTTT.

The chain has TRBV30 and TRBJ2-1; D is possibly TRBD2 (5 bases). Trimming left V 2 bases short and J 8 bases short, with 13 bases between. Germline V gene sequence: CDR1 GTSNPN, CDR2 SVGIG (reference sequence). CDR3 length equals 13 residues. The CDR3 region has the DNA TGTGCCTGGAGTTATAGCGATCCGGATGAGCAGTTCTTC. It specifies CAWSYSDPDEQFF.